The sample holds many counts of the clone carrying this T cell receptor (beta chain). Profiled with immunoSEQ multiplex PCR; TCRdb holds only in-frame clones, not every one. The top ten clones hold less than 15% of a sample with about 450,000 clones, 70% to 80% of them seen once. Some 90 million PBMCs were counted before genomic DNA extraction. This CDR3 is built from 16 residues. V lost 4 bases, J lost 3 bases, and 11 bases stayed unmatched. The germline V gene encodes CDR1 SGHKS and CDR2 YYEKEE (reference sequence). This specimen belongs to a study of shared clonotypes between healthy human individuals.

The chain joins TRBV5-5 to TRBJ2-5; 8 bases are shared with TRBD2. The sequenced material came from PBMCs. The clonotype originates from a woman between 35 and 50 years old in good health. Some clones in this sample may be carry-over from other donors' samples. The CDR3 sequence is CASSGIPGGVKETQYF. The CDR3 bases are TGTGCCAGCAGCGGCATTCCCGGGGGGGTCAAAGAGACCCAGTACTTC.